This T cell receptor (beta chain) was sequenced for a study of breast tumors, draining lymph nodes, adjacent tissues (dated by TCRdb to about 2016). Concerning the study at large: In breast cancer patients, the study compared the TCR beta repertoires of tumor, adjacent nontumor tissue and axillary lymph nodes. The study aimed to assess the relationships and possible T-cell exchange between tumor, surrounding tissue and draining lymph node repertoires in human breast cancer.

TCRdb lists the instrument as Illumina HiSeq 2000. Multiplex PCR amplification was used to generate the TCR beta chain libraries. The amplified TCR beta chain products were analyzed by high-throughput sequencing. Using fastp at Q25 and MiXCR, TCRdb reprocessed the public reads and kept productive beta chains. Duplicate CDR3 protein sequences are folded into a single record with the most common DNA and genes. The sample table records roughly 220,000 distinct CDR3 sequences; less than 40% of these occur just once. The top ten constitute approximately 4% of the sample. CDR1 is given as SGDLS and CDR2 as YYNGEE, both from the germline V gene. The CDR3 measures 15 amino acids from cysteine to phenylalanine. Only the CDR3 portion is preserved as DNA: 45 bases, with reading frame beginning at the first base. V is cut by 0 bases and J by 8 bases, and the space between the germline ends is 17 bases. The axillary draining lymph nodes of breast cancer patients were the source of the lymph node samples.

Beyond this particular receptor, the publication reports: In luminal-like breast cancer, tumor and nontumor tissue repertoires resembled each other significantly more than in basal-like breast cancer. Rather than being directly demonstrated, the conclusion that tumor T cells originate in lymph nodes was presented as consistent with a hypothesis. The data were judged consistent with most tumor T cells deriving from the lymph node and then expanding within tumor tissue. T-cell repertoire diversity in tumors was found to be lower than in lymph nodes but higher than in nontumor tissue, and preferential V and J gene usage was observed.

This clonotype was seen at least ten times. The antigen this receptor binds is unknown. Within one base of it there is no much larger clone, and no base qualities were kept. The sequence was collected from a female donor with breast cancer. Some clones in this sample may be carry-over from other donors' samples. Recombination linked TRBV9 to TRBJ1-2; TRBD1 is a weak D gene call, 5 bases matching. The sequenced sample was axillary lymph node tissue. The CDR3 region has the sequence CASSVAGGAGKGYTF. The bases read TGTGCCAGCAGCGTAGCAGGAGGGGCAGGGAAGGGCTACACCTTC. Full variable domain (CDR3 extended with the reference TRBV9 and TRBJ1-2 proteins): DSGVTQTPKHLITATGQRVTLRCSPRSGDLSVYWYQQSLDQGLQFLIQYYNGEERAKGNILERFSAQQFPDLHSELNLSSLELGDSALYFCASSVAGGAGKGYTFGSGTRLTVV.